The 30 T cell receptor beta chains below all came from one sample that was sequenced in a study of cytomegalovirus exposure and HLA in healthy donors. Use of 60 Vbeta and 13 Jbeta primers characterized the PCR. Sequencing was performed with immunoSEQ multiplex PCR; in TCRdb, only in-frame clones are kept and a portion is missing. The sample includes 100,000 to 150,000 clones, around 10% of them seen just once. Sample: PBMCs. Every receptor here comes from a woman aged 40 to 49 in good health and CMV-seropositive.

The table lists this clone with a few counts. This chain links TRBV5-1 with TRBJ2-1; 8 positions match TRBD1. CDR3 length: 14 amino acids. With 4 bases clipped from V and 12 bases from J, the junction kept 12 bases outside the gene matches. Germline CDR1 reads SGHRS; CDR2 reads YFSETQ. The CDR3 loop reads CASSPGQGGNLQFF. In nucleotides, the CDR3 is TGCGCCAGCAGCCCAGGACAGGGAGGAAATCTGCAGTTCTTC. Full variable domain (remainder filled in from reference TRBV5-1 and TRBJ2-1): KAGVTQTPRYLIKTRGQQVTLSCSPISGHRSVSWYQQTPGQGLQFLFEYFSETQRNKGNFPGRFSGRQFSNSRSEMNVSTLELGDSALYLCASSPGQGGNLQFFGPGTRLTVL.

The chain's CDR3 is CAIRRGLGQPQHF. The DNA for the CDR3 is TGTGCCATCAGGAGGGGGCTGGGTCAGCCCCAGCATTTT. The chain couples TRBV10-3 to TRBJ1-5; TRBD1 agrees at 7 bases. The CDR3 runs 13 residues. Losses at the gene ends were 6 bases for V and 6 bases for J; bases not matched to a gene: 5. Germline loops: CDR1 ENHRY, CDR2 SYGVKD.

The gene calls are TRBV2 and TRBJ1-3, with TRBD1 as a possible D gene (6 bases). V lost 6 bases and J 0 bases, leaving 15 bases between the germline ends. The CDR3 loop spans 16 amino acids. Germline values: CDR1 SNHLY, CDR2 FYNNEI. CDR3 sequence: CASSLQGTSSGNTIYF. The CDR3 DNA follows: TGTGCCAGCAGCTTACAGGGAACGAGCTCTGGAAACACCATATATTTT.

J is TRBJ2-7 and V is TRBV11-3; TRBD2 matches at 16 bases. The V and J ends lost 4 bases and 3 bases, in that order; junction bases with no gene match: 3. This CDR3 is 16 amino acids long. CDR1 SGHNT and CDR2 YENEEA come from the germline V gene. CDR3 protein: CASSSGTSGGVYEQYF. The CDR3 DNA reads as TGTGCCAGCAGCTCCGGGACTAGCGGGGGGGTCTACGAGCAGTACTTC.

The V call is TRBV9, the J call TRBJ1-1, with D possibly being TRBD1 (5 bases). Germline V gene data show CDR1 as SGDLS and CDR2 as YYNGEE. The CDR3 loop spans 18 amino acids. The V end lost 4 bases, the J end lost 0 bases, and 22 bases lay between the germline ends. The CDR3 sequence is CASSLGEGFKRLNTEAFF. CDR3 sequence (DNA): TGTGCCAGCAGCCTGGGGGAGGGCTTTAAGCGGTTGAACACTGAAGCTTTCTTT.

The chain joins TRBV27 to TRBJ1-5; 7 nucleotides agree with TRBD1. V shed 3 bases and J 7 bases; nucleotides not matched to a gene: 12. Germline V gives CDR1 MNHEY, CDR2 SMNVEV (reference sequence). The CDR3 has 16 amino acids. CDR3 sequence (DNA): TGTGCCAGCAGTTTTTACAGGGGAGCCGAGGGGCAGCCCCAGCATTTT. The encoded protein is CASSFYRGAEGQPQHF.

The V gene is TRBV5-1, the J gene TRBJ1-1; D is unclear. V dropped 2 bases and J dropped 1 base, with 9 bases sitting between them. Germline CDR1 is SGHRS and CDR2 is YFSETQ. This CDR3 is 14 amino acids long. The CDR3 spells CASSLGDENTEAFF. The DNA for the CDR3 is TGCGCCAGCAGCTTAGGAGACGAGAACACTGAAGCTTTCTTT.

The J gene is TRBJ2-7, the V gene TRBV15, with TRBD1 matching over 8 bases. Per germline, CDR1 LNHNV and CDR2 YYDKDF (reference sequence). The ends lost 5 bases at V and 0 bases at J; junction bases unmatched: 3. The CDR3 consists of 14 residues. The CDR3 DNA reads TGTGCCACCAGCTGGACAGGGAGCTCCTACGAGCAGTACTTC. Its translation: CATSWTGSSYEQYF.

The rearrangement joins TRBV7-9 to TRBJ2-5, with 9 bases identical to TRBD2. Looked up from germline, CDR1 is SEHNR and CDR2 is FQNEAQ (reference sequence). Trimming took 4 bases from V and 2 from J; bases not matched to a gene: 5. CDR3 length: 15 residues. In nucleotides, the CDR3 is TGTGCCAGCAGCTCGGGACTAGCAGAGCAAGAGACCCAGTACTTC. Its translation is CASSSGLAEQETQYF.

This clone was seen only a few times. V gene TRBV7-9 combines with J gene TRBJ2-1, with 14 bases lining up with TRBD2. V shed 5 bases, J shed 4 bases, and the junction held 4 bases outside the gene matches. The CDR3 covers 16 residues. CDR1 and CDR2 from the germline V gene are SEHNR and FQNEAQ (reference sequence). Here the CDR3 reads CASSGTSGGPYNEQFF. The DNA of the CDR3 is TGTGCCAGCAGCGGGACTAGCGGGGGCCCTTACAATGAGCAGTTCTTC.

This clone was detected only a few times. The chain links TRBV7-7 to TRBJ2-1; TRBD1 aligns across 9 bases. Losses at the gene ends were 4 bases for V and 4 bases for J; bases not matched to a gene: 8. The CDR3 extends over 16 amino acids. Germline V gene sequence: CDR1 SSHAT, CDR2 FNYEAQ (reference sequence). CDR3 bases: TGTGCCAGCAGCTCCCGCACAGGGGGCCCTTACAATGAGCAGTTCTTC. Its translation: CASSSRTGGPYNEQFF.

This chain joins TRBV4-1 and TRBJ2-3; tentative D call: TRBD1 (6 bases). The CDR3 runs to 17 residues. Trimming pared 0 bases from V and 4 bases from J, leaving 17 bases between. Germline V CDR1 and CDR2: MGHRA, YSYEKL. The CDR3, as DNA: TGCGCCAGCAGCCAAGATACCCAGGGGATAACCCCAGATACGCAGTATTTT. This sequence encodes CASSQDTQGITPDTQYF.

This rearrangement joins TRBV27 to TRBJ1-5; TRBD1 matches 7 bases. The CDR3 has 13 residues. Per germline, CDR1 MNHEY and CDR2 SMNVEV (reference sequence). V lost 5 bases, J lost 7 bases, and 5 bases stayed unmatched. CDR3 in amino acids: CASSQQGRQPQHF. The CDR3 DNA sequence: TGTGCCAGCAGTCAACAGGGGAGGCAGCCCCAGCATTTT.

This clone showed up just a few times. This chain connects TRBV11-3 to TRBJ2-7; D perhaps matches TRBD2 (6 bases). This CDR3 has 17 residues. CDR1 is SGHNT, CDR2 YENEEA, per germline. The V gene lost 1 base and the J gene lost 4 bases, with 20 bases spanning the gap. CDR3 nucleotide sequence: TGTGCCAGCAGCTTAGGCCAGTATGGGACTGCATTTTACGAGCAGTACTTC. This codes for CASSLGQYGTAFYEQYF.

This clone occurred a few times. The chain carries TRBV7-9 and TRBJ2-7; 8 positions match TRBD1. Per the germline V gene, CDR1 is SEHNR and CDR2 is FQNEAQ (reference sequence). V was pared by 5 bases and J by 7 bases, with 13 bases of the junction left unmatched. This CDR3 has 15 residues. The CDR3 loop is CASSGPGTGAREQYF. The CDR3 bases are TGTGCCAGCAGCGGGCCCGGGACAGGAGCCAGGGAGCAGTACTTC. Full variable domain (rest looked up from reference TRBV7-9 and TRBJ2-7): DTGVSQNPRHKITKRGQNVTFRCDPISEHNRLYWYRQTLGQGPEFLTYFQNEAQLEKSRLLSDRFSAERPKGSFSTLEIQRTEQGDSAMYLCASSGPGTGAREQYFGPGTRLTVT.

CDR3 sequence reads: CASSQDSQGRSYEQYF. The CDR3, as DNA: TGCGCCAGCAGCCAAGATTCCCAGGGCCGCTCCTACGAGCAGTACTTC. V gene TRBV4-3 combines with J gene TRBJ2-5; D may be TRBD1 (5 bases). The J call may not be correct, given that the DNA end is closer to TRBJ2-7. Germline lookup yields CDR1 LGHNA and CDR2 YSLEER. This CDR3 is built from 16 residues.

The rearrangement joins TRBV10-3 to TRBJ1-1; the D gene is possibly TRBD1 (5 bases). The V end was cut by 11 bases, the J end by 5 bases, with 27 bases between. This CDR3 spans 16 amino acids. Germline values: CDR1 ENHRY, CDR2 SYGVKD. This CDR3 reads CAFRPDEGGDRTEAFF. The CDR3 region has the DNA TGTGCCTTCCGCCCGGACGAAGGAGGGGATAGGACTGAAGCTTTCTTT.

The chain has TRBV4-1 and TRBJ2-1; D perhaps matches TRBD2 (5 bases). The CDR3 covers 15 residues. V dropped 0 bases and J dropped 7 bases, with 13 bases sitting between them. Per the germline V gene, CDR1 is MGHRA and CDR2 is YSYEKL. The CDR3, as DNA: TGCGCCAGCAGCCAAGATGGGGTGCGAGGGAATGAGCAGTTCTTC. It encodes CASSQDGVRGNEQFF.

This clone has more than one count but fewer than ten. A read error may produce the germline difference seen at one junction end. This chain connects TRBV7-9 to TRBJ1-2; a possible D gene is TRBD1 (5 bases). This CDR3 is built from 14 residues. Germline CDR1 SEHNR, CDR2 FQNEAQ (reference sequence). The CDR3 DNA follows: TGTGCCAGCAGCTTGGCGGGACGGAACTATGGCTACCCCTTC. Translating it yields CASSLAGRNYGYPF.

This clone has only a few counts. The chain uses TRBV4-1 and TRBJ2-7, with TRBD2 matching 7 bases. Germline CDR1 and CDR2: MGHRA and YSYEKL. This CDR3 region has 18 residues. The V and J ends lost 0 bases and 0 bases, in that order; junction bases with no gene match: 11. Here the CDR3 reads CASSQESDRGDRSYEQYF. The CDR3 nucleotides are TGCGCCAGCAGCCAAGAGTCCGATCGGGGGGACCGCTCCTACGAGCAGTACTTC.

Only a few counts were recorded for this clone. V gene TRBV5-4 combines with J gene TRBJ2-3, with D unresolved. Trimming removed 4 bases from V and 4 bases from J, with 7 bases in between. This CDR3 has 12 residues. In germline, CDR1 is SGHNT, CDR2 YYREEE (reference sequence). CDR3 protein: CASSTSADTQYF. Written as DNA, the CDR3 is TGTGCCAGCAGCACCAGCGCAGATACGCAGTATTTT.

A few counts support this clone. The rearrangement joins TRBV5-4 to TRBJ1-1, with no clear D. Between the trimmed V and J ends, which lost 1 base and 2 bases, there was a span of 6 bases. This CDR3 contains 13 residues. Germline lookup yields CDR1 SGHNT and CDR2 YYREEE (reference sequence). For the CDR3, the DNA is TGTGCCAGCAGCTTGCGGTTTAACACTGAAGCTTTCTTT. Translated, it gives CASSLRFNTEAFF. The whole variable domain, filled in from reference TRBV5-4 and TRBJ1-1, reads ETGVTQSPTHLIKTRGQQVTLRCSSQSGHNTVSWYQQALGQGPQFIFQYYREEENGRGNFPPRFSGLQFPNYSSELNVNALELDDSALYLCASSLRFNTEAFFGQGTRLTVV.

This clone was detected a few times. The V and J genes are TRBV7-2 and TRBJ2-7, with a possible D match to TRBD2 (6 bases). Trimming pared 5 bases from V and 7 bases from J, leaving 9 bases between. The CDR3 sequence is 11 residues long. CDR1 and CDR2 from the germline V gene are SGHTA and FQGNSA. The CDR3 bases are TGTGCCAGCAGCCCGGGGGTAGAGCAGTACTTC. The encoded protein is CASSPGVEQYF.

V usage is TRBV10-2 and J usage is TRBJ1-1, with unresolved D. Trimming pared 3 bases from V and 0 bases from J, leaving 5 bases between. CDR3 length: 13 residues. Germline V lookup: CDR1 WSHSY, CDR2 SAAADI. CDR3 protein: CASSDYLNTEAFF. In DNA, the CDR3 is TGCGCCAGCAGTGACTATTTGAACACTGAAGCTTTCTTT.

There are a few counts of this clone. The chain recombines TRBV2 with TRBJ1-1; TRBD1 matches 9 bases. This CDR3 is 16 amino acids long. V was clipped by 7 bases and J by 0 bases; unmatched bases: 9. Germline assignment: CDR1 SNHLY and CDR2 FYNNEI. CDR3 bases: TGTGCCAGCAACTCGGACAGGGGACTTATGAACACTGAAGCTTTCTTT. Translating gives CASNSDRGLMNTEAFF. The entire variable domain, with the rest obtained from reference TRBV2 and TRBJ1-1, is as follows: EPEVTQTPSHQVTQMGQEVILRCVPISNHLYFYWYRQILGQKVEFLVSFYNNEISEKSEIFDDQFSVERPDGSNFTLKIRSTKLEDSAMYFCASNSDRGLMNTEAFFGQGTRLTVV.

This clone was counted a few times. The CDR3 DNA sequence: TGTGCCAGCAGCTCAAGGACAGGGGGCGACTACACCTTC. Amino acid sequence: CASSSRTGGDYTF. The chain joins TRBV7-6 to TRBJ1-2; TRBD1 agrees at 11 bases. Looked up from germline, CDR1 is SGHVS and CDR2 is FNYEAQ. The length of the CDR3 is 13 residues. Trimming at V came to 4 bases and at J to 10 bases, leaving 5 bases not matched to a gene.

The chain couples TRBV7-9 to TRBJ1-6; TRBD1 matches 7 bases. The CDR3 covers 13 residues. Trimming removed 5 bases from V and 14 bases from J; junction bases left unmatched: 9. In germline, CDR1 is SEHNR, CDR2 FQNEAQ (reference sequence). CDR3 nucleotides: TGTGCCAGCAGCCCTCGACAGGGTGCGGCCCTCCACTTT. It translates to CASSPRQGAALHF.

The CDR3: CASSQELGPPNTGELFF. CDR3 DNA: TGTGCCAGCAGCCAAGAACTAGGACCCCCGAACACCGGGGAGCTGTTTTTT. The chain recombines TRBV4-2 with TRBJ2-2; tentative D call: TRBD2 (5 bases). The CDR3 covers 17 residues. The germline V gene encodes CDR1 LGHNA and CDR2 YNFKEQ. V was trimmed by 0 bases and J by 0 bases, leaving 11 bases between them.

A few counts support this clone. CDR3 in DNA: TGCGCCAGCAGCCGATATTTAAATGGACAGGGAGGATTAACTAATGAAAAACTGTTTTTT. It codes for CASSRYLNGQGGLTNEKLFF. The chain has TRBV5-1 and TRBJ1-4, with TRBD1 identical over 8 bases. The CDR3 is 20 amino acids. The germline V gene has CDR1 SGHRS and CDR2 YFSETQ. Trimming cost V 4 bases and J 1 base; bases outside gene matches: 18.

J is TRBJ2-1 and V is TRBV14; D is undetermined. Germline lookup yields CDR1 SGHDN and CDR2 FVKESK. This CDR3 comprises 11 residues. The germline V and J ends were trimmed by 1 base and 7 bases, with 2 bases remaining between them. CDR3 bases: TGTGCCAGCAGCCAAGTAAATGAGCAGTTCTTC. It yields the protein CASSQVNEQFF.